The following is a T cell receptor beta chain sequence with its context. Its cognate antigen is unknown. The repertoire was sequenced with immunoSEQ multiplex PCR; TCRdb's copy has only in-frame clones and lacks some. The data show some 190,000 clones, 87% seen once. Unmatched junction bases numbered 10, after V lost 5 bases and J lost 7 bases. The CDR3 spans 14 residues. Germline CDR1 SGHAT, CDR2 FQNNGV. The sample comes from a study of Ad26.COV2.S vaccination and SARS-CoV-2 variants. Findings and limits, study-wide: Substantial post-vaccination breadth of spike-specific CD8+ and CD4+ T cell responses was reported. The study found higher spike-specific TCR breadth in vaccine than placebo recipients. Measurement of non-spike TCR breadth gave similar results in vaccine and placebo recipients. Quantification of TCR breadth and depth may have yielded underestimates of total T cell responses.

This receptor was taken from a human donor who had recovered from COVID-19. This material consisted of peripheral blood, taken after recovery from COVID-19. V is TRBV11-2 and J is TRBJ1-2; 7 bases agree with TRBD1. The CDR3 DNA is TGTGCCAGCAGCGTCATTACAGGGGCGGTTGGCTACACCTTC. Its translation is CASSVITGAVGYTF.